This T cell receptor beta chain originates from a study of shared clonotypes between healthy human individuals. This table comes from immunoSEQ multiplex PCR, and its TCRdb copy is limited to in-frame clones, with some not included. This sample has about 1,800,000 clones, with about 95% found just once. Only CD45RO-negative cells positively selected for CCR7 counted as naive CD8 cells, so terminally differentiated effector memory CD45RA+ cells were excluded. The sample was naive CD8+ T cells sorted from blood. The TCR sequence derives from a man between 18 and 29 years old in good health.

CDR3 nucleotides: TGTGCCAGCAGCACGGTGGACAGCTTAAATGAAAAACTGTTTTTT. Translation: CASSTVDSLNEKLFF. V gene TRBV9 combines with J gene TRBJ1-4; D is possibly TRBD1 (6 bases). In germline, CDR1 is SGDLS, CDR2 YYNGEE. This CDR3 is built from 15 residues. V lost 4 bases, J lost 5 bases, and 15 bases lay in between.